This TCR beta chain was sequenced in a study of T cells in Graves' hyperthyroidism and ophthalmopathy. This clonotype was seen ten or more times. The CDR3 has 16 residues. Trimming removed 0 bases at V and 8 bases at J, with 19 bases between. Amplification of TCR beta CDR3 regions used RNA as the template. With the HTBI primer set, the TCR CDR3 went through a first round of RT-PCR. TCRdb ran MiXCR on the multiplex PCR reads and lists one entry per CDR3 protein. The sample contains a few hundred thousand distinct CDR3 sequences, about 16% of which appear only once. Sequencing input: blood. The chain has TRBV12-3 or TRBV12-4 and TRBJ1-2; D is possibly TRBD1 (5 bases). This TCR was recovered from a woman aged 30 to 39 with Graves' ophthalmopathy. The CDR3 region is CASSLALGPALEGYTF. The CDR3, as DNA: TGTGCCAGCAGTTTAGCTTTGGGACCCGCCCTAGAGGGCTACACCTTC.